A selection of T cell receptor beta chains follows, all from one sample in a study of cytomegalovirus exposure and HLA in healthy donors. Here immunoSEQ multiplex PCR was the method, and the copy in TCRdb shows in-frame clones only, minus some. The table records 110,000 to 150,000 clones, around two thirds of them present only once. Sequences were obtained from PBMCs. These receptors were obtained from a woman in her fifties or sixties in good health and CMV-seropositive. Both conserved end residues are part of each CDR3. Each record gives: D gene, clone size, V gene, J gene, CDR3 length, CDR3 protein, CDR3 DNA. The D gene is left open where the match is weak. Clone size, where shown, is once, few, many, or a class for clones that have expanded.

d_call: TRBD1; clone_size: NA; v_call: TRBV28; j_call: TRBJ1-1; cdr3_length: 13; cdr3_aa: CASRATGDTEAFF; cdr3_nt: TGTGCCAGCAGGGCTACAGGGGACACTGAAGCTTTCTTT
d_call: TRBD1; clone_size: NA; v_call: TRBV11-2; j_call: TRBJ2-1; cdr3_length: 14; cdr3_aa: CASSLQGGINEQFF; cdr3_nt: TGTGCCAGCAGCTTACAAGGGGGCATAAATGAGCAGTTCTTC
d_call: NA; clone_size: NA; v_call: TRBV19; j_call: TRBJ1-5; cdr3_length: 13; cdr3_aa: CASTLRGHQPQHF; cdr3_nt: TGTGCCAGTACCCTGCGAGGGCATCAGCCCCAGCATTTT
d_call: NA; clone_size: NA; v_call: TRBV27; j_call: TRBJ1-5; cdr3_length: 13; cdr3_aa: CASSPTGNQPQHF; cdr3_nt: TGTGCCAGCAGTCCCACGGGCAATCAGCCCCAGCATTTT
d_call: NA; clone_size: NA; v_call: TRBV27; j_call: TRBJ1-2; cdr3_length: 14; cdr3_aa: CASSSDDRTFDYTF; cdr3_nt: TGTGCCAGCAGTTCCGATGACAGGACCTTCGACTACACCTTC
d_call: TRBD2; clone_size: NA; v_call: TRBV5-4; j_call: TRBJ2-5; cdr3_length: 16; cdr3_aa: CASSSLAGLGSGTQYF; cdr3_nt: TGTGCCAGCAGCTCGTTAGCGGGATTGGGTAGCGGGACCCAGTACTTC
d_call: NA; clone_size: NA; v_call: TRBV4-1; j_call: TRBJ2-1; cdr3_length: 14; cdr3_aa: CASSSEVPGHEQFF; cdr3_nt: TGCGCCAGCAGCTCGGAGGTACCGGGCCACGAGCAGTTCTTC
d_call: NA; clone_size: NA; v_call: TRBV2; j_call: TRBJ2-2; cdr3_length: 11; cdr3_aa: CASSDPGEPFF; cdr3_nt: TGTGCCAGCAGTGATCCCGGGGAGCCGTTTTTT
d_call: NA; clone_size: NA; v_call: TRBV7-2; j_call: TRBJ2-1; cdr3_length: 16; cdr3_aa: CASSPVISGSYNEQFF; cdr3_nt: TGTGCCAGCAGCCCGGTTATTAGCGGATCATACAATGAGCAGTTCTTC
d_call: NA; clone_size: NA; v_call: TRBV29-1; j_call: TRBJ2-2; cdr3_length: 14; cdr3_aa: CSVESGGRNGELFF; cdr3_nt: TGCAGCGTTGAGAGCGGCGGAAGGAACGGGGAGCTGTTTTTT
d_call: NA; clone_size: NA; v_call: TRBV2; j_call: TRBJ1-5; cdr3_length: 15; cdr3_aa: CASSERQIRGQPQHF; cdr3_nt: TGTGCCAGCAGTGAACGACAGATTCGGGGGCAGCCCCAGCATTTT
d_call: NA; clone_size: NA; v_call: TRBV10-1; j_call: TRBJ1-3; cdr3_length: 13; cdr3_aa: CASTPSGGNTIYF; cdr3_nt: TGCGCCAGCACCCCGAGCGGAGGAAACACCATATATTTT
d_call: NA; clone_size: few; v_call: TRBV5-1; j_call: TRBJ1-5; cdr3_length: 13; cdr3_aa: CASRAHDNQPQHF; cdr3_nt: TGCGCCAGCAGGGCTCATGACAATCAGCCCCAGCATTTT
d_call: TRBD2; clone_size: NA; v_call: TRBV5-1; j_call: TRBJ2-1; cdr3_length: 14; cdr3_aa: CASNPGLADNEQFF; cdr3_nt: TGCGCCAGCAATCCGGGACTAGCGGACAATGAGCAGTTCTTC
d_call: TRBD1; clone_size: NA; v_call: TRBV10-1; j_call: TRBJ2-7; cdr3_length: 11; cdr3_aa: CASGTGGEQYF; cdr3_nt: TGCGCCAGCGGGACAGGGGGCGAGCAGTACTTC
d_call: NA; clone_size: NA; v_call: TRBV27; j_call: TRBJ2-7; cdr3_length: 12; cdr3_aa: CASRGAGGEQYF; cdr3_nt: TGTGCCAGCAGGGGAGCCGGGGGAGAGCAGTACTTC
d_call: TRBD1; clone_size: NA; v_call: TRBV28; j_call: TRBJ1-3; cdr3_length: 15; cdr3_aa: CASSLTGAGGNTIYF; cdr3_nt: TGTGCCAGCAGCCTTACAGGGGCGGGCGGAAACACCATATATTTT
d_call: TRBD1; clone_size: NA; v_call: TRBV29-1; j_call: TRBJ1-1; cdr3_length: 13; cdr3_aa: CSAPGQRNTEAFF; cdr3_nt: TGCAGCGCACCGGGACAGCGGAACACTGAAGCTTTCTTT
d_call: TRBD2; clone_size: NA; v_call: TRBV6-5; j_call: TRBJ2-7; cdr3_length: 16; cdr3_aa: CASSYSRTSGIYEQYF; cdr3_nt: TGTGCCAGCAGTTACTCCCGGACTAGCGGGATTTACGAGCAGTACTTC
d_call: TRBD1; clone_size: NA; v_call: TRBV28; j_call: TRBJ1-2; cdr3_length: 14; cdr3_aa: CASSFPGQGGGYTF; cdr3_nt: TGTGCCAGCAGTTTCCCCGGACAGGGCGGTGGCTACACCTTC
d_call: NA; clone_size: NA; v_call: TRBV5-1; j_call: TRBJ2-7; cdr3_length: 14; cdr3_aa: CASSWVGGPYEQYF; cdr3_nt: TGCGCCAGCAGCTGGGTTGGGGGCCCGTACGAGCAGTACTTC
d_call: TRBD1; clone_size: few; v_call: TRBV7-6; j_call: TRBJ1-4; cdr3_length: 16; cdr3_aa: CASSLGTGGAGEKLFF; cdr3_nt: TGTGCCAGCAGCTTAGGTACAGGGGGCGCGGGTGAAAAACTGTTTTTT
d_call: TRBD2; clone_size: NA; v_call: TRBV4-2; j_call: TRBJ2-1; cdr3_length: 17; cdr3_aa: CASSQDLAGVSYNEQFF; cdr3_nt: TGTGCCAGCAGCCAGGATCTAGCGGGGGTTTCCTACAATGAGCAGTTCTTC
d_call: TRBD2; clone_size: few; v_call: TRBV5-1; j_call: TRBJ2-1; cdr3_length: 16; cdr3_aa: CASSVFTSGRDNEQFF; cdr3_nt: TGCGCCAGCAGCGTCTTCACTAGCGGGAGGGACAATGAGCAGTTCTTC
d_call: NA; clone_size: few; v_call: TRBV18; j_call: TRBJ2-2; cdr3_length: 15; cdr3_aa: CASSPRRVETGELFF; cdr3_nt: TGTGCCAGCTCACCACGACGGGTAGAGACCGGGGAGCTGTTTTTT
d_call: NA; clone_size: few; v_call: TRBV2; j_call: TRBJ1-2; cdr3_length: 14; cdr3_aa: CASSPGQFIYGYTF; cdr3_nt: TGTGCCAGCAGTCCAGGACAGTTCATCTATGGCTACACCTTC
d_call: TRBD2; clone_size: once; v_call: TRBV5-1; j_call: TRBJ2-6; cdr3_length: 16; cdr3_aa: CASSGTSPPGANVLTF; cdr3_nt: TGCGCCAGCAGCGGGACTAGTCCACCTGGGGCCAACGTCCTGACTTTC
d_call: NA; clone_size: once; v_call: TRBV6-5; j_call: TRBJ2-7; cdr3_length: 15; cdr3_aa: CASSSGGLASYEQYF; cdr3_nt: TGTGCCAGCAGCTCCGGCGGGCTTGCCTCCTACGAGCAGTACTTC
d_call: TRBD2; clone_size: NA; v_call: TRBV7-9; j_call: TRBJ2-7; cdr3_length: 15; cdr3_aa: CASSFGAGEFDEQYF; cdr3_nt: TGTGCCAGCAGCTTTGGAGCGGGAGAATTCGACGAGCAGTACTTC
d_call: TRBD2; clone_size: NA; v_call: TRBV18; j_call: TRBJ2-1; cdr3_length: 15; cdr3_aa: CASSPATSGYNEQFF; cdr3_nt: TGTGCCAGCTCACCTGCGACTAGCGGATACAATGAGCAGTTCTTC
d_call: TRBD1; clone_size: NA; v_call: TRBV4-2; j_call: TRBJ2-7; cdr3_length: 15; cdr3_aa: CASSQEGRGTYEQYF; cdr3_nt: TGTGCCAGCAGCCAAGAGGGCAGGGGGACCTACGAGCAGTACTTC
d_call: TRBD1; clone_size: NA; v_call: TRBV28; j_call: TRBJ1-4; cdr3_length: 15; cdr3_aa: CASSPLQGIDEKLFF; cdr3_nt: TGTGCCAGCAGTCCCTTACAGGGGATCGATGAAAAACTGTTTTTT
d_call: NA; clone_size: NA; v_call: TRBV20-1; j_call: TRBJ1-2; cdr3_length: 10; cdr3_aa: CSAGGDGYTF; cdr3_nt: TGCAGTGCGGGGGGGGACGGCTACACCTTC
d_call: NA; clone_size: NA; v_call: TRBV27; j_call: TRBJ2-7; cdr3_length: 15; cdr3_aa: CASGGSRTADYEQYF; cdr3_nt: TGTGCCAGCGGGGGCTCCAGGACAGCCGACTACGAGCAGTACTTC
d_call: TRBD2; clone_size: NA; v_call: TRBV2; j_call: TRBJ2-3; cdr3_length: 14; cdr3_aa: CASRREGRTDTQYF; cdr3_nt: TGTGCCAGCAGGCGGGAGGGCCGCACAGATACGCAGTATTTT
d_call: NA; clone_size: NA; v_call: TRBV5-4; j_call: TRBJ1-4; cdr3_length: 14; cdr3_aa: CASSTQGIHEKLFF; cdr3_nt: TGTGCCAGCAGCACGCAGGGGATACATGAAAAACTGTTTTTT
d_call: NA; clone_size: once; v_call: TRBV7-2; j_call: TRBJ2-7; cdr3_length: 15; cdr3_aa: CASSLGPQGQYEQYF; cdr3_nt: TGCGCCAGCAGCTTAGGTCCCCAGGGGCAATACGAGCAGTACTTC
d_call: TRBD2; clone_size: NA; v_call: TRBV5-4; j_call: TRBJ2-7; cdr3_length: 16; cdr3_aa: CASSWDLGLGFNEQYF; cdr3_nt: TGTGCCAGCAGCTGGGATTTAGGACTAGGGTTCAACGAGCAGTACTTC
d_call: TRBD1; clone_size: NA; v_call: TRBV28; j_call: TRBJ2-7; cdr3_length: 15; cdr3_aa: CASSPPRTGTGEQYF; cdr3_nt: TGTGCCAGCAGTCCCCCCCGGACAGGGACGGGCGAGCAGTACTTC
d_call: NA; clone_size: NA; v_call: TRBV2; j_call: TRBJ2-5; cdr3_length: 14; cdr3_aa: CASTPLGVGETQYF; cdr3_nt: TGTGCCAGCACACCGCTAGGTGTGGGAGAGACCCAGTACTTC
d_call: TRBD1; clone_size: NA; v_call: TRBV6-5; j_call: TRBJ1-1; cdr3_length: 14; cdr3_aa: CASRQRQGNTEAFF; cdr3_nt: TGTGCCAGCAGACAACGACAGGGGAACACTGAAGCTTTCTTT
d_call: NA; clone_size: NA; v_call: TRBV10-3; j_call: TRBJ2-2; cdr3_length: 13; cdr3_aa: CAIYRANTGELFF; cdr3_nt: TGTGCCATCTACAGGGCGAACACCGGGGAGCTGTTTTTT
d_call: NA; clone_size: NA; v_call: TRBV19; j_call: TRBJ1-4; cdr3_length: 16; cdr3_aa: CASSRPGGYASEKLFF; cdr3_nt: TGTGCCAGTAGCAGACCCGGGGGGTACGCATCCGAAAAACTGTTTTTT
d_call: NA; clone_size: NA; v_call: TRBV5-1; j_call: TRBJ2-1; cdr3_length: 15; cdr3_aa: CASSLERTTYNEQFF; cdr3_nt: TGCGCCAGCAGCTTGGAAAGGACTACCTACAATGAGCAGTTCTTC
d_call: NA; clone_size: NA; v_call: TRBV4-1; j_call: TRBJ1-5; cdr3_length: 14; cdr3_aa: CASSHGTSGQPQHF; cdr3_nt: TGCGCCAGCAGCCACGGGACATCTGGGCAGCCCCAGCATTTT
d_call: NA; clone_size: few; v_call: TRBV29-1; j_call: TRBJ2-1; cdr3_length: 11; cdr3_aa: CSARKYNEQFF; cdr3_nt: TGCAGCGCCCGTAAATACAATGAGCAGTTCTTC
d_call: NA; clone_size: NA; v_call: TRBV2; j_call: TRBJ1-2; cdr3_length: 14; cdr3_aa: CASSEGLRGNGYTF; cdr3_nt: TGTGCCAGCAGTGAAGGACTCCGGGGGAATGGCTACACCTTC
d_call: NA; clone_size: NA; v_call: TRBV27; j_call: TRBJ1-1; cdr3_length: 13; cdr3_aa: CASSLYDTTEAFF; cdr3_nt: TGTGCCAGCAGTTTATATGACACCACTGAAGCTTTCTTT
d_call: NA; clone_size: NA; v_call: TRBV6-1; j_call: TRBJ2-7; cdr3_length: 13; cdr3_aa: CATSGLAYYEQYF; cdr3_nt: TGTGCCACCTCAGGGTTAGCCTACTACGAGCAGTACTTC
d_call: NA; clone_size: few; v_call: TRBV9; j_call: TRBJ1-2; cdr3_length: 13; cdr3_aa: CASSPWEGYGYTF; cdr3_nt: TGTGCCAGCAGCCCCTGGGAGGGCTATGGCTACACCTTC
d_call: TRBD2; clone_size: few; v_call: TRBV6-5; j_call: TRBJ2-7; cdr3_length: 15; cdr3_aa: CASSYQPSGSYEQYF; cdr3_nt: TGTGCCAGCAGTTATCAGCCTAGCGGGAGCTACGAGCAGTACTTC
d_call: NA; clone_size: NA; v_call: TRBV28; j_call: TRBJ1-2; cdr3_length: 12; cdr3_aa: CASSFQGKGYTF; cdr3_nt: TGTGCCAGCAGTTTCCAGGGGAAAGGCTACACCTTC
d_call: TRBD1; clone_size: NA; v_call: TRBV7-9; j_call: TRBJ1-1; cdr3_length: 16; cdr3_aa: CASSPGVFQTGTEAFF; cdr3_nt: TGTGCCAGCAGCCCTGGTGTCTTCCAGACAGGGACTGAAGCTTTCTTT
d_call: NA; clone_size: NA; v_call: TRBV11-2; j_call: TRBJ2-5; cdr3_length: 15; cdr3_aa: CASSSGIGLRETQYF; cdr3_nt: TGTGCCAGCAGCTCGGGGATAGGCCTCCGGGAGACCCAGTACTTC
d_call: NA; clone_size: NA; v_call: TRBV5-4; j_call: TRBJ2-1; cdr3_length: 16; cdr3_aa: CASSHRAGASGWEQFF; cdr3_nt: TGTGCCAGCAGTCATCGAGCGGGCGCCTCAGGGTGGGAGCAGTTCTTC